This TCR beta chain was profiled in a study of blood T cell repertoires in COVID-19. Across the study: Nucleic acid was either cDNA or gDNA, and it came from T cells, B-cell-depleted T cells, or PBMCs.

This table comes from immunoSEQ multiplex PCR, and its TCRdb copy is limited to in-frame clones, with some not included. In the table there are approximately 470,000 clones, 87% of which are singletons. The receptor comes from a woman between 18 and 29 years old who had recovered from COVID-19. The sequencing sample was made of PBMCs or T cells enriched from blood (not recorded which).

The CDR3 region is CASSRGRLGQGTSNEQFF. Written as DNA, the CDR3 is TGCGCCAGCAGCCGAGGACGACTGGGACAGGGGACCTCCAATGAGCAGTTCTTC. The chain has TRBV5-1 and TRBJ2-1; 10 bases map to TRBD1. This CDR3 is 18 amino acids long. J gave up 6 bases and V 4 bases, and 16 bases lay outside the gene matches. In germline, CDR1 is SGHRS, CDR2 YFSETQ. Based on the CDR3 plus reference TRBV5-1 and TRBJ2-1, the full variable domain is KAGVTQTPRYLIKTRGQQVTLSCSPISGHRSVSWYQQTPGQGLQFLFEYFSETQRNKGNFPGRFSGRQFSNSRSEMNVSTLELGDSALYLCASSRGRLGQGTSNEQFFGPGTRLTVL.